The 28 T cell receptor beta chains below were found in one sample sequenced in a study of blood T cell repertoires in COVID-19. Sequencing used immunoSEQ multiplex PCR; TCRdb keeps in-frame clones, though not all of them. The sample comprises around 240,000 clones, 91% of which are singletons, and around 1.3% rests with the top ten. Sequencing was done on a sample of PBMCs or T cells enriched from blood (not recorded which). The receptors shown here come from a human donor in a cohort exposed to, infected with or recovered from COVID-19 (not recorded which). The donor label of this sample is uncertain.

J is TRBJ2-7 and V is TRBV5-6; TRBD2 might be the D (5 bases). Germline CDR1 is SGHDT and CDR2 is YYEEEE. The CDR3 has 13 residues. The V end was cut by 8 bases, the J end by 0 bases, with 12 bases between. The CDR3 DNA sequence: TGTGCCAGTACCAGTCGGGGCTCCTACGAGCAGTACTTC. Protein product: CASTSRGSYEQYF.

This clone was counted between two and nine times. The V and J genes are TRBV5-4 and TRBJ2-5; weak D call: TRBD2 (6 bases). CDR1 is SGHNT and CDR2 is YYREEE in the germline V gene (reference sequence). The V end lost 5 bases, the J end lost 2 bases, and 10 bases lay between the germline ends. The CDR3 is 13 residues long. CDR3 DNA: TGTGCCAGCAGGCGGGACGGACAAGAGACCCAGTACTTC. Amino acids: CASRRDGQETQYF. The full variable domain, completed using reference TRBV5-4 and TRBJ2-5, is ETGVTQSPTHLIKTRGQQVTLRCSSQSGHNTVSWYQQALGQGPQFIFQYYREEENGRGNFPPRFSGLQFPNYSSELNVNALELDDSALYLCASRRDGQETQYFGPGTRLLVL.

The chain joins TRBV7-2 to TRBJ1-1; no firm D call. Germline-derived CDR1 and CDR2 are SGHTA and FQGNSA. The V and J ends lost 4 bases and 6 bases respectively, with 12 bases between them. This CDR3 contains 13 residues. The CDR3 nucleotides are TGTGCCAGCAGCTCCCATCGGGAGTCTGAAGCTTTCTTT. Translated, it gives CASSSHRESEAFF.

The CDR3 protein is CASSVGGPDTQYF. The CDR3 DNA follows: TGTGCCAGCAGCGTAGGAGGTCCAGATACGCAGTATTTT. The V call is TRBV9, the J call TRBJ2-3; D not resolved. Germline lookup yields CDR1 SGDLS and CDR2 YYNGEE. This CDR3 has 13 residues. The V gene lost 0 bases and the J gene lost 4 bases, with 6 bases spanning the gap.

In DNA, the CDR3 is TGTGCCACTACTCTAGCGGGGGGCCCCACAGATACGCAGTATTTT. Its protein product is CATTLAGGPTDTQYF. The gene calls are TRBV10-3 and TRBJ2-3; 11 bases fit TRBD2. The CDR3 covers 15 residues. V lost 10 bases to trimming and J lost 2 bases; unmatched junction nucleotides: 8. Germline V CDR1 and CDR2: ENHRY, SYGVKD.

The rearrangement uses TRBV4-1 and TRBJ2-7; 9 positions match TRBD1. This CDR3 is 15 amino acids long. Trimming at V came to 1 base and at J to 7 bases, leaving 8 bases not matched to a gene. The germline CDR1 and CDR2 sequences are MGHRA and YSYEKL. The CDR3, as DNA: TGCGCCAGCAGCCAAGGGACAGGGGCTTTTGGGGAGCAGTACTTC. It encodes CASSQGTGAFGEQYF.

This clone was seen only a few times. This chain links TRBV4-2 with TRBJ1-1; 7 nucleotides match TRBD1. Germline assignment: CDR1 LGHNA and CDR2 YNFKEQ. This CDR3 contains 15 residues. The V segment lost 0 bases and the J segment 4 bases; nucleotides outside the gene matches: 5. For the CDR3, the DNA is TGTGCCAGCAGCCAAGATACAGGGGCACCCACTGAAGCTTTCTTT. Its protein product is CASSQDTGAPTEAFF.

The chain couples TRBV9 to TRBJ2-3, with 8 nucleotides matching TRBD2. J lost 5 bases, V lost 0 bases, and 8 bases had no gene match. The germline V gene encodes CDR1 SGDLS and CDR2 YYNGEE. CDR3 size: 16 residues. The CDR3 is CASSVVPGGRRDTQYF. The CDR3 DNA sequence: TGTGCCAGCAGCGTAGTACCGGGGGGGAGAAGAGATACGCAGTATTTT.

This clone was detected only a few times. This rearrangement joins TRBV11-2 to TRBJ1-6, with no clear D. The ends were cut back, 3 bases at V and 8 bases at J, with 11 bases in the middle. The length of the CDR3 is 14 residues. Germline V CDR1 and CDR2: SGHAT, FQNNGV. For the CDR3, the DNA is TGTGCCAGCAGCTTCGGAGGAAGGCATTCACCCCTCCACTTT. Protein sequence: CASSFGGRHSPLHF.

The rearrangement joins TRBV4-2 to TRBJ2-7; 8 nucleotides agree with TRBD1. This CDR3 region has 16 residues. V was clipped by 1 base and J by 0 bases; unmatched bases: 5. Germline V gene sequence: CDR1 LGHNA, CDR2 YNFKEQ. The CDR3 coding sequence is TGTGCCAGCAGCCAAGGTCAGACAGGGGACTCCTACGAGCAGTACTTC. This translates into CASSQGQTGDSYEQYF.

The chain is built from TRBV19 and TRBJ1-4; TRBD1 might be the D (5 bases). CDR3 length: 14 residues. V shed 10 bases and J shed 0 bases, with 12 bases lying between them. Per the germline V gene, CDR1 is LNHDA and CDR2 is SQIVND (reference sequence). CDR3 amino acids: CAISPTATNEKLFF. For the CDR3, the DNA is TGTGCCATTTCCCCGACAGCAACTAATGAAAAACTGTTTTTT.

This clone was recorded once. The genes are TRBV30 and TRBJ1-5, with a weak D call TRBD1 (6 bases). The length of the CDR3 is 13 residues. Trimming shortened V by 7 bases and J by 0 bases, and 10 bases separated the two germline ends. In germline, CDR1 is GTSNPN, CDR2 SVGIG (reference sequence). In DNA form, the CDR3 reads TGTGCCTTGTCAGGGGATAGCAATCAGCCCCAGCATTTT. This sequence encodes CALSGDSNQPQHF. The full variable domain, its missing parts supplied by reference TRBV30 and TRBJ1-5, is SQTIHQWPATLVQPVGSPLSLECTVEGTSNPNLYWYRQAAGRGLQLLFYSVGIGQISSEVPQNLSASRPQDRQFILSSKKLLLSDSGFYLCALSGDSNQPQHFGDGTRLSIL.

The rearrangement links TRBV7-6 to TRBJ2-1, with D possibly TRBD1 on 5 matching bases. The CDR3 consists of 15 residues. Per germline, CDR1 SGHVS and CDR2 FNYEAQ. Trimming shortened V by 1 base and J by 7 bases, and 14 bases separated the two germline ends. Here the CDR3 DNA reads TGTGCCAGCAGCTTAGGGAATCAGGGCCAGAATGAGCAGTTCTTC. Amino acids: CASSLGNQGQNEQFF.

The chain uses TRBV5-8 and TRBJ1-4, with 8 positions matching TRBD1. The CDR3 loop spans 16 amino acids. V shed 4 bases and J 0 bases; nucleotides not matched to a gene: 5. Germline assignment: CDR1 SGHTS and CDR2 YDEGEE. The CDR3 nucleotides read TGTGCCAGCAGCCCGGGACAGGAGCCAACTAATGAAAAACTGTTTTTT. It codes for CASSPGQEPTNEKLFF.

V and J are TRBV5-6 and TRBJ1-1; TRBD1 matches at 7 bases. This CDR3 contains 17 residues. Unmatched junction bases numbered 10, after V lost 2 bases and J lost 0 bases. Germline V gene sequence: CDR1 SGHDT, CDR2 YYEEEE. In nucleotides, the CDR3 is TGTGCCAGCAGCTTCCGCGACAGGGCTAAGCTGAACACTGAAGCTTTCTTT. Its protein product is CASSFRDRAKLNTEAFF. The full variable domain, completed using reference TRBV5-6 and TRBJ1-1, is DAGVTQSPTHLIKTRGQQVTLRCSPKSGHDTVSWYQQALGQGPQFIFQYYEEEERQRGNFPDRFSGHQFPNYSSELNVNALLLGDSALYLCASSFRDRAKLNTEAFFGQGTRLTVV.

The chain combines TRBV7-2 with TRBJ1-3; 8 positions agree with TRBD1. After removal of 3 bases from V and 0 bases from J, the junction contained 4 bases not matched to a gene. Germline-derived CDR1 and CDR2 are SGHTA and FQGNSA. CDR3 size: 16 residues. The CDR3 region has the DNA TGTGCCAGCAGCTTGACAGGGGCCTTCTCTGGAAACACCATATATTTT. Translated, it gives CASSLTGAFSGNTIYF.

The V and J genes are TRBV4-2 and TRBJ2-5, with 9 bases fitting TRBD2. V dropped 0 bases and J dropped 5; count of bases not matched to a gene: 7. The CDR3 length is 16 residues. The germline gives CDR1 LGHNA, CDR2 YNFKEQ. The CDR3 loop is CASSQDPAGGSETQYF. CDR3 coding DNA: TGTGCCAGCAGCCAAGATCCAGCGGGGGGTTCGGAGACCCAGTACTTC.

V usage is TRBV3-1 (or the pseudogene TRBV3-2) and J usage is TRBJ1-1; D may be TRBD1 (5 bases). The germline gives CDR1 LGHDT, CDR2 YNNKEL (reference sequence). The CDR3 runs to 14 residues. The ends were cut back, 4 bases at V and 7 bases at J, with 16 bases in the middle. For the CDR3, the DNA is TGTGCCAGCAGCCCCACTGGGGGGAGGCTTGAAGCTTTCTTT. Protein product: CASSPTGGRLEAFF.

V usage is TRBV30 and J usage is TRBJ1-1; 7 nucleotides align to TRBD1. CDR1 is GTSNPN, CDR2 SVGIG, per germline (reference sequence). The CDR3 has 13 amino acids. Trimming removed 2 bases from V and 5 bases from J; junction bases left unmatched: 5. CDR3 nucleotides: TGTGCCTGGAGTACAGGGGTGGGAACTGAAGCTTTCTTT. Protein: CAWSTGVGTEAFF.

The gene calls are TRBV7-8 and TRBJ1-1; tentatively, D is TRBD1 (6 bases). V gave up 2 bases and J gave up 4 bases, with 8 bases separating them. The CDR3 has 13 amino acids. Germline lookup yields CDR1 SGHVS and CDR2 FQNEAQ. The CDR3 DNA sequence: TGTGCCAGCAGCTTACAGGGGATCACTGAAGCTTTCTTT. Its protein product is CASSLQGITEAFF.

CDR3 coding DNA: TGTGCCAGCAGCTTTCCGGACAGGGGAAAGACTGAAGCTTTCTTT. As protein: CASSFPDRGKTEAFF. The chain is built from TRBV7-2 and TRBJ1-1, with 9 bases aligning to TRBD1. The junction had 7 bases not matched to a gene; V was cut back by 3 bases and J by 5 bases. The CDR3 spans 15 residues. Germline V lookup: CDR1 SGHTA, CDR2 FQGNSA.

The J gene is TRBJ2-3, the V gene TRBV28; D remains unclear. This CDR3 contains 13 residues. Trimming cost V 3 bases and J 2 bases, with 6 bases left between them. Per germline, CDR1 MDHEN and CDR2 SYDVKM. CDR3 region: CASSFKPTDTQYF. CDR3 bases: TGTGCCAGCAGTTTCAAGCCCACAGATACGCAGTATTTT. The whole variable domain, remainder taken from reference TRBV28 and TRBJ2-3, is DVKVTQSSRYLVKRTGEKVFLECVQDMDHENMFWYRQDPGLGLRLIYFSYDVKMKEKGDIPEGYSVSREKKERFSLILESASTNQTSMYLCASSFKPTDTQYFGPGTRLTVL.

The chain couples TRBV27 to TRBJ1-2; D is possibly TRBD1 (5 bases). Trimming removed 4 bases at V and 8 bases at J, with 20 bases between. The CDR3 has 15 amino acids. From germline, CDR1 is MNHEY and CDR2 SMNVEV (reference sequence). DNA of the CDR3: TGTGCCAGCAGTTCGTATGACAGTGCGATACGCGGCTACACCTTC. Its protein product is CASSSYDSAIRGYTF.

V usage is TRBV2 and J usage is TRBJ2-1; 8 nucleotides match TRBD1. Looked up from germline, CDR1 is SNHLY and CDR2 is FYNNEI. CDR3 length: 20 residues. V lost 8 bases to trimming and J lost 7 bases; unmatched junction nucleotides: 28. The CDR3 nucleotides are TGTGCCAGCCTTGAGAGGGTCAGTTTCAAGGGCAGGGGGCCCGCGAATGAGCAGTTCTTC. It codes for CASLERVSFKGRGPANEQFF.

This clone was found once. V is TRBV19 and J is TRBJ1-3; possibly TRBD1 for D (6 bases). Germline V gives CDR1 LNHDA, CDR2 SQIVND (reference sequence). This CDR3 contains 11 residues. V was cut by 8 bases and J by 10 bases, with 12 bases left in between. The CDR3 is CASSGTFTIYF. The DNA for the CDR3 is TGTGCCAGTTCCGGGACATTTACCATATATTTT. The complete variable domain, with remaining parts taken from reference TRBV19 and TRBJ1-3, reads DGGITQSPKYLFRKEGQNVTLSCEQNLNHDAMYWYRQDPGQGLRLIYYSQIVNDFQKGDIAEGYSVSREKKESFPLTVTSAQKNPTAFYLCASSGTFTIYFGEGSWLTVV.

CDR3 nucleotide sequence: TGTGCCAGCAGGGACAGGGGAGTTTATCAGCCCCAGCATTTT. The encoded protein is CASRDRGVYQPQHF. The J gene is TRBJ1-5, the V gene TRBV2; 9 bases are shared with TRBD1. The length of the CDR3 is 14 residues. CDR1 is SNHLY and CDR2 is FYNNEI in the germline V gene. Trimming at V came to 6 bases and at J to 5 bases, leaving 5 bases not matched to a gene.

The chain has TRBV2 and TRBJ1-5, with D maybe TRBD1 (5 bases). The CDR3 consists of 18 residues. V was clipped by 7 bases and J by 5 bases, with 27 bases between them. Germline V gene lookup returns CDR1 SNHLY and CDR2 FYNNEI. The CDR3, as DNA: TGTGCCAGCACCTCGGGGGACGGGCTGTCCCCGGGATATCAGCCCCAGCATTTT. Protein product: CASTSGDGLSPGYQPQHF.

The genes are TRBV29-1 and TRBJ2-7; D may be TRBD1 (6 bases). The CDR3 loop spans 11 amino acids. V was shortened by 5 bases and J by 5 bases, with 10 bases between the two germline ends. Germline V gene sequence: CDR1 SQVTM, CDR2 ANQGSEA. CDR3 nucleotides: TGCAGCGTTCGGACAGATCACGAGCAGTACTTC. It yields the protein CSVRTDHEQYF.